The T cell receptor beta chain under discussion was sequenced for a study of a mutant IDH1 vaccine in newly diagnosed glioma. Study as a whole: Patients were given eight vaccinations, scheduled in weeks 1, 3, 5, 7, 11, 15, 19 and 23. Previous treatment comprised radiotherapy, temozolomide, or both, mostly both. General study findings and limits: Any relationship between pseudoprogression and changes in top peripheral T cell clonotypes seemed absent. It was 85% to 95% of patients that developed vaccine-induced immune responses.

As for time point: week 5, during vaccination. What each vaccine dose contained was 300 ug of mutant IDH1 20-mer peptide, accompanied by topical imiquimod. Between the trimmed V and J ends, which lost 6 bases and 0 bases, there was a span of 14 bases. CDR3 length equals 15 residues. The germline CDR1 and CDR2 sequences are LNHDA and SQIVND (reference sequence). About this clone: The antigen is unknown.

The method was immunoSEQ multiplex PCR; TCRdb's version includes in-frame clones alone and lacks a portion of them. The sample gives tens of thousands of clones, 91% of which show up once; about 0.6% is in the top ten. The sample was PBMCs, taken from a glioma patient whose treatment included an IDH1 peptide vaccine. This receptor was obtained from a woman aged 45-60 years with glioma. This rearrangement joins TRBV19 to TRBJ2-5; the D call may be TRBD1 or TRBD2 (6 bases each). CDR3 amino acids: CASSPAEGDQETQYF. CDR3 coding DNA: TGTGCCAGTAGCCCAGCGGAGGGGGACCAAGAGACCCAGTACTTC. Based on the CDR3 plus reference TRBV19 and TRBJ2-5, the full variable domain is DGGITQSPKYLFRKEGQNVTLSCEQNLNHDAMYWYRQDPGQGLRLIYYSQIVNDFQKGDIAEGYSVSREKKESFPLTVTSAQKNPTAFYLCASSPAEGDQETQYFGPGTRLLVL.